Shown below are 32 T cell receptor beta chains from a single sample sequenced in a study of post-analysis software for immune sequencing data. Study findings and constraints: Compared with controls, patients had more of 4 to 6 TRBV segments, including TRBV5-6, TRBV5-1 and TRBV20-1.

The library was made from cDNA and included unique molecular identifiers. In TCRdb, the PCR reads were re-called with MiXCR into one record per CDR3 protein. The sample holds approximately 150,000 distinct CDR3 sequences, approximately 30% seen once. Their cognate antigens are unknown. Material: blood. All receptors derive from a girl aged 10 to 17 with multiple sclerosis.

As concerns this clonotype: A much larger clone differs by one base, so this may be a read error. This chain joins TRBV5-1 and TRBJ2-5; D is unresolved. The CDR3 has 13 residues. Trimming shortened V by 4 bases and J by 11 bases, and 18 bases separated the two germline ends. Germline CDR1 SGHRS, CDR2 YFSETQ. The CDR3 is CASSALSSGEQYF. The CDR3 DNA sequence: TGCGCCAGCAGCGCCCTTAGTAGTGGTGAGCAGTACTTC.

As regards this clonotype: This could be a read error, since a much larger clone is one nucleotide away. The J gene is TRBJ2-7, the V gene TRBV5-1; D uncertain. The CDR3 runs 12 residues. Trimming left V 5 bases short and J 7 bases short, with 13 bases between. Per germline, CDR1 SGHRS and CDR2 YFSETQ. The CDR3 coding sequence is TGCGCCAGCAGGGTAGCCCCCAATGAGCAGTACTTC. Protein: CASRVAPNEQYF.

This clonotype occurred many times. CDR3 sequence reads: CASSRALAGVYHEQYF. CDR3 bases: TGTGCCAGCAGCAGAGCGCTAGCGGGAGTTTACCACGAGCAGTACTTC. J is TRBJ2-7 and V is TRBV5-6, with 10 bases identical to TRBD2. V dropped 4 bases and J dropped 5; count of bases not matched to a gene: 12. This CDR3 has 16 amino acids. Per the germline V gene, CDR1 is SGHDT and CDR2 is YYEEEE.

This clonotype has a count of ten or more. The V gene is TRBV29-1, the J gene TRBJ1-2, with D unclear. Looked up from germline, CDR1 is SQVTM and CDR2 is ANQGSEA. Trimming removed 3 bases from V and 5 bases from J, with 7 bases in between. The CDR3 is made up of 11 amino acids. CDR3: CSVDGLYGYTF. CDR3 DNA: TGCAGCGTTGATGGCCTTTATGGCTACACCTTC.

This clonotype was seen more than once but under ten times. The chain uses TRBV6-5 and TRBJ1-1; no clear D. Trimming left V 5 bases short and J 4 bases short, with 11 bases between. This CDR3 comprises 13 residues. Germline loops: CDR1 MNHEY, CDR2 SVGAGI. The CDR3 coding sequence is TGTGCCAGCAGTAGAGACGATCCCACTGAAGCTTTCTTT. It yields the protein CASSRDDPTEAFF.

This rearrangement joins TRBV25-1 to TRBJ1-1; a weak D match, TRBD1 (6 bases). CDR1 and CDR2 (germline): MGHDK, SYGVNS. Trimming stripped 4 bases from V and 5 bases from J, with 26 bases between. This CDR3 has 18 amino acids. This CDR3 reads CASSGIIDLGGSPTEAFF. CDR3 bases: TGTGCCAGCAGTGGAATTATCGACTTAGGGGGGTCTCCGACTGAAGCTTTCTTT.

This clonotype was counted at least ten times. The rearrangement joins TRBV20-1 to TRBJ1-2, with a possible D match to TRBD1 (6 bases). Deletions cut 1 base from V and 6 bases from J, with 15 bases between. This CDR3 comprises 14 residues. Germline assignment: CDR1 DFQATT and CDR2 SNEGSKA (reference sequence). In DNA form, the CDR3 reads TGCAGTGCTAGAGGGGACACTCGAGGCCATGGCTACACCTTC. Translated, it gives CSARGDTRGHGYTF.

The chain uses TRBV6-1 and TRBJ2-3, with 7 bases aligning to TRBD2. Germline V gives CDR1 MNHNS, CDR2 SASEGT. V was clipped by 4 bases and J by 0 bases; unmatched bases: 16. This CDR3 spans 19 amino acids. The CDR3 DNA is TGTGCCAGCAGTGGAGCGATAGCGGGTAGTAGAACTAGCACAGATACGCAGTATTTT. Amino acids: CASSGAIAGSRTSTDTQYF.

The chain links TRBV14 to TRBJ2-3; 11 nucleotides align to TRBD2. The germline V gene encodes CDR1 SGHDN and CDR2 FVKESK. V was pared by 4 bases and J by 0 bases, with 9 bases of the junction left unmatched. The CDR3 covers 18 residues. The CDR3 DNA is TGTGCCAGCAGCCTCAAGCTGACTAGCGGGGCTAGCACAGATACGCAGTATTTT. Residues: CASSLKLTSGASTDTQYF.

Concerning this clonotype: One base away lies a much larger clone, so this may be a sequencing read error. This CDR3 reads CASSWGQVHYEQYF. In DNA form, the CDR3 reads TGCGCCAGCAGCTGGGGTCAGGTTCATTACGAGCAGTACTTC. The chain has TRBV5-1 and TRBJ2-7; D is uncertain. V was pared by 3 bases and J by 4 bases, with 14 bases between. The CDR3 sequence is 14 residues long. Germline V gene sequence: CDR1 SGHRS, CDR2 YFSETQ.

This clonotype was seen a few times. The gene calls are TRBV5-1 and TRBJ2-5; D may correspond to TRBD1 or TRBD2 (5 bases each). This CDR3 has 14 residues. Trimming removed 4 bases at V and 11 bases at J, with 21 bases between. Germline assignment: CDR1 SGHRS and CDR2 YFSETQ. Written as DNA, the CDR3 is TGCGCCAGCAGCCGTGGGGCGACAGTGGGGGAGCAGTACTTC. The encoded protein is CASSRGATVGEQYF.

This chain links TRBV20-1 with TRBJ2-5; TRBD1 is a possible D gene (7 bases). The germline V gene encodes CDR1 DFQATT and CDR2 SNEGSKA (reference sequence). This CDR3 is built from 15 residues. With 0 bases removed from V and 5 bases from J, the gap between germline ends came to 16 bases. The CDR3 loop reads CSAREWAGGRETQYF. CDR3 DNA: TGCAGTGCTAGAGAGTGGGCAGGGGGGAGGGAGACCCAGTACTTC.

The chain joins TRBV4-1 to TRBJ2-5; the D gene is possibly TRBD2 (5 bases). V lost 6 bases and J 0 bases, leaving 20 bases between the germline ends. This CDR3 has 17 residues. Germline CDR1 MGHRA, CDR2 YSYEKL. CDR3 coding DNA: TGCGCCAGCAGTCCAAGGAGAGCCACGGGAAACCAAGAGACCCAGTACTTC. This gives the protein CASSPRRATGNQETQYF.

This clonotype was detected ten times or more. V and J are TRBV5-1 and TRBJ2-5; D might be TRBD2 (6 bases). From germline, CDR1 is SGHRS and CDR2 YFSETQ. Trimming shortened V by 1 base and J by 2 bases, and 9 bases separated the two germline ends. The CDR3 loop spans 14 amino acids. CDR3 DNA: TGCGCCAGCAGCTTGTTTGCGGGGCAAGAGACCCAGTACTTC. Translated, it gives CASSLFAGQETQYF.

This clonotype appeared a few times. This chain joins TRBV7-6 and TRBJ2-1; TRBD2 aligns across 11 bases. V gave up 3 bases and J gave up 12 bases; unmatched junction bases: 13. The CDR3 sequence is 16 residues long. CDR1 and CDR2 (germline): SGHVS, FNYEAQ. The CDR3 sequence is CASSFIGTSGATGQFF. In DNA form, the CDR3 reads TGTGCCAGCAGCTTTATAGGGACTAGCGGTGCGACGGGGCAGTTCTTC.

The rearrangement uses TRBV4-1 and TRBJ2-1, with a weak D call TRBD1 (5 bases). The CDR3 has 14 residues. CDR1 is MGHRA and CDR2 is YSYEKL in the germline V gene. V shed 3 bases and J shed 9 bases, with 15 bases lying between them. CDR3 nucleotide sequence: TGCGCCAGCAGCCAGCGAGCTCTGGGGCCTGAGCAGTTCTTC. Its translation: CASSQRALGPEQFF.

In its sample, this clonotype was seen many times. The DNA of the CDR3 is TGTGCCAGCAGCCCACTGGAGGGACACGAGCAGTACTTC. This sequence encodes CASSPLEGHEQYF. This chain connects TRBV14 to TRBJ2-7; D perhaps matches TRBD2 (6 bases). The germline V gene encodes CDR1 SGHDN and CDR2 FVKESK. This CDR3 region has 13 residues. V was trimmed by 4 bases and J by 5 bases, leaving 12 bases between them.

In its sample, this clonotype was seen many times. CDR3 nucleotides: TGTGCCAGCAGCCAAGAAGCTAACTATGGCTACACCTTC. Its protein product is CASSQEANYGYTF. The chain couples TRBV3-1 to TRBJ1-2, with unresolved D. This CDR3 spans 13 amino acids. CDR1 LGHDT and CDR2 YNNKEL come from the germline V gene (reference sequence). V was clipped by 0 bases and J by 0 bases, with 2 bases between them. Looking up the rest from reference TRBV3-1 and TRBJ1-2 gives the full variable domain: DTAVSQTPKYLVTQMGNDKSIKCEQNLGHDTMYWYKQDSKKFLKIMFSYNNKELIINETVPNRFSPKSPDKAHLNLHINSLELGDSAVYFCASSQEANYGYTFGSGTRLTVV.

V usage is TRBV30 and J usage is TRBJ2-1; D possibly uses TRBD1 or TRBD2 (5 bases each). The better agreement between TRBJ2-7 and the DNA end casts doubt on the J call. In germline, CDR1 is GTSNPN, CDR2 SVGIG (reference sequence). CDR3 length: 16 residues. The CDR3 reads CAWSGGDVGSYNEQYF. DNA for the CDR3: TGTGCCTGGAGTGGAGGGGACGTCGGTTCGTACAATGAGCAGTACTTC.

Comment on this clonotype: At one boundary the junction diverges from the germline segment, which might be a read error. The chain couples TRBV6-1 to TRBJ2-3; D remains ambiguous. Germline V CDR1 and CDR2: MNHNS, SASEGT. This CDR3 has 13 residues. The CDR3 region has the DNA TGTGCCGGCAGTGTCAACCGCGGAGATACGCAGTATTTT. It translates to CAGSVNRGDTQYF.

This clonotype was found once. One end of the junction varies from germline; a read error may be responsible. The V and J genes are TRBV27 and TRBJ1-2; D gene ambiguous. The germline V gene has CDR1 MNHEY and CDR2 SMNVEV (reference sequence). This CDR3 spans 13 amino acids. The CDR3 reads CTSSPYKGYGYTF. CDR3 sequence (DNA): TGCACCAGCAGTCCATATAAGGGCTATGGCTACACCTTC.

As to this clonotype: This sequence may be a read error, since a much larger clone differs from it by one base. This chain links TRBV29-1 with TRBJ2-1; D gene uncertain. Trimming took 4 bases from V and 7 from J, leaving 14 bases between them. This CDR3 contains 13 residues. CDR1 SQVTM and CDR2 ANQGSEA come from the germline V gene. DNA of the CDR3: TGCAGCGTTGGTTCCAGTAGGTATAATGAGCAGTTCTTC. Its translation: CSVGSSRYNEQFF.

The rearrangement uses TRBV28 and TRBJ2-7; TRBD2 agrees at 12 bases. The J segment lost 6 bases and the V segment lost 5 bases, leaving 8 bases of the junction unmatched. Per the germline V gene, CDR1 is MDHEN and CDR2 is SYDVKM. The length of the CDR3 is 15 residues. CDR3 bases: TGTGCCAGCAGTCCCGGGAGACTAGCGGGAGTCGAGCAGTACTTC. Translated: CASSPGRLAGVEQYF. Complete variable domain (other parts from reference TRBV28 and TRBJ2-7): DVKVTQSSRYLVKRTGEKVFLECVQDMDHENMFWYRQDPGLGLRLIYFSYDVKMKEKGDIPEGYSVSREKKERFSLILESASTNQTSMYLCASSPGRLAGVEQYFGPGTRLTVT.

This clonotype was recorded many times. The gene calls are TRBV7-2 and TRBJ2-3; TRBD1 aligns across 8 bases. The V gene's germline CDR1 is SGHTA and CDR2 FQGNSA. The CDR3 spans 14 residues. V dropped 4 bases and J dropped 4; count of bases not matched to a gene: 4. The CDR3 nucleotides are TGTGCCAGCAGCTACGGACAGGGAGCAGATACGCAGTATTTT. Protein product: CASSYGQGADTQYF.

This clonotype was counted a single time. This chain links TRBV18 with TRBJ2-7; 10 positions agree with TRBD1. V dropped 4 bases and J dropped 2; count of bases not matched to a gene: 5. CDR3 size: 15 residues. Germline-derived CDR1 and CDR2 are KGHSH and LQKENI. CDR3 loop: CASSLAGTGAYEQYF. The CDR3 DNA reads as TGTGCCAGCTCACTCGCCGGGACAGGGGCCTACGAGCAGTACTTC.

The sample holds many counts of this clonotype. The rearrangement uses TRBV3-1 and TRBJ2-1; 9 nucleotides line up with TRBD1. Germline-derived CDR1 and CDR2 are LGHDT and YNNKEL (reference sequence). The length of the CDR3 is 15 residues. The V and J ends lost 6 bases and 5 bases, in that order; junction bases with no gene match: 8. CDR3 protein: CASSRDRVGHNEQFF. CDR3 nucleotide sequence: TGTGCCAGCAGTCGGGACAGGGTGGGACACAATGAGCAGTTCTTC.

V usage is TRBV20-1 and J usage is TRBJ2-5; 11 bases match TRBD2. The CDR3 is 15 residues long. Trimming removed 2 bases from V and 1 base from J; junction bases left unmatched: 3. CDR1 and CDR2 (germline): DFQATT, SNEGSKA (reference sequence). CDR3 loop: CSARTSGGIQETQYF. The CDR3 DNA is TGCAGTGCTAGAACTAGCGGGGGTATCCAAGAGACCCAGTACTTC.

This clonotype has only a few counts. DNA for the CDR3: TGTGCCAGCAGCCAAGCTACTCGAAATCAGCCCCAGCATTTT. Amino acid sequence: CASSQATRNQPQHF. This chain uses TRBV4-2 with TRBJ1-5; D gene uncertain. V gave up 1 base and J gave up 4 bases, with 8 bases separating them. This CDR3 contains 14 residues. Germline V gene sequence: CDR1 LGHNA, CDR2 YNFKEQ.

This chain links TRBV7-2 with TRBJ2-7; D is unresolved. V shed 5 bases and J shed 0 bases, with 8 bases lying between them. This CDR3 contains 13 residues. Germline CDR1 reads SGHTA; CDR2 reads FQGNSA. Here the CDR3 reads CASSRRGSYEQYF. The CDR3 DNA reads TGTGCCAGCAGCAGAAGAGGCTCCTACGAGCAGTACTTC.

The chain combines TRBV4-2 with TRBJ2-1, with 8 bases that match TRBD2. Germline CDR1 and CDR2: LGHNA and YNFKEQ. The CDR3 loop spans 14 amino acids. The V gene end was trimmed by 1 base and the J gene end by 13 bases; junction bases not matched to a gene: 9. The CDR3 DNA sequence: TGTGCCAGCAGCCAAGTGACGCCTAGCGGGCTCCAGTTCTTC. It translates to CASSQVTPSGLQFF.

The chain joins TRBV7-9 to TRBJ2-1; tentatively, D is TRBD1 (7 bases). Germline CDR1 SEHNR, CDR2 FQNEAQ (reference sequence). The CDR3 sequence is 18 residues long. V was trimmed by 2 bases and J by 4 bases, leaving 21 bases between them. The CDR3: CASSLPRTGGGLYNEQFF. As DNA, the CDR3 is TGTGCCAGCAGCTTACCGCGGACAGGCGGAGGGTTATACAATGAGCAGTTCTTC.

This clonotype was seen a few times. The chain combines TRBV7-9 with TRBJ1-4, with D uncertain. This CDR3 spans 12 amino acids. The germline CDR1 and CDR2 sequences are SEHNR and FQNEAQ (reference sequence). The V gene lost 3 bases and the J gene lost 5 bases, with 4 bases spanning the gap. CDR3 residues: CASSLINEKLFF. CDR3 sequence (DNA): TGTGCCAGCAGCTTGATAAATGAAAAACTGTTTTTT.